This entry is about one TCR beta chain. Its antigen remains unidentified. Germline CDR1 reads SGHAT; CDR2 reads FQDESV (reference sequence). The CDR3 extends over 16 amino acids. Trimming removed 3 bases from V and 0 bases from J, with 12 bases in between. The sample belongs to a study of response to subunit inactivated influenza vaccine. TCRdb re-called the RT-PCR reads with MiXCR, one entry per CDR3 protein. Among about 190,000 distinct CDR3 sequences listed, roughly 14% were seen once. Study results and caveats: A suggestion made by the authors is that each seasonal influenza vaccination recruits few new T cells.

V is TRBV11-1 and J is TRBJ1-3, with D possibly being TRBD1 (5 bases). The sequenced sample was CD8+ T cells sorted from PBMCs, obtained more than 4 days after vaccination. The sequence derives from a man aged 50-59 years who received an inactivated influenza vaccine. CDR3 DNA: TGTGCCAGCAGCTTTAGACGGGGACTCTCTGGAAACACCATATATTTT. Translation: CASSFRRGLSGNTIYF.